The count of the clone carrying this T cell receptor (beta chain) is one. The table came from immunoSEQ multiplex PCR; TCRdb's copy has only in-frame clones and leaves some out. The data show about 120,000 clones, with around 90% seen just once and 3.5% to 4% held by the top ten. This specimen comes from a study of blood T cell repertoires in COVID-19. Study information: Researchers got acute and convalescent COVID-19 samples from the United States, Italy and Spain.

The CDR3 spans 13 residues. Trimming took 0 bases from V and 7 from J, leaving 9 bases between them. CDR1 MNHEY and CDR2 SVGAGI come from the germline V gene. Sequenced: peripheral blood. The sequence came from a woman aged 60-75 years with COVID-19, enrolled during active disease. V usage is TRBV6-5 and J usage is TRBJ1-2; possibly TRBD1 for D (5 bases). The CDR3 region has the DNA TGTGCCAGCAGTTACTCGGCAGGGTCTGGCTACACCTTC. Translation gives CASSYSAGSGYTF.